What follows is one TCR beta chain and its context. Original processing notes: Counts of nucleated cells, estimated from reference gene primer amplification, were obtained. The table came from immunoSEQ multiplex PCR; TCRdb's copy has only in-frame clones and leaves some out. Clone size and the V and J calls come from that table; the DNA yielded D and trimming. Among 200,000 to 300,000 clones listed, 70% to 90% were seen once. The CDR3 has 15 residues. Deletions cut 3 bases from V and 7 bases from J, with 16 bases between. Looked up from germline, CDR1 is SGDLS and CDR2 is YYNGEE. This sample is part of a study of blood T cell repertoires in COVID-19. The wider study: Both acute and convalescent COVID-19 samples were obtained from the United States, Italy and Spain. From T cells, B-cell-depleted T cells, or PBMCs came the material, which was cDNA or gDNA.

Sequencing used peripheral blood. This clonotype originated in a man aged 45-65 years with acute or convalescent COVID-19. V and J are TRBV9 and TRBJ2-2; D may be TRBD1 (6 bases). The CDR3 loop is CASSGPQGIVGELFF. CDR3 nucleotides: TGTGCCAGCAGCGGACCCCAGGGGATCGTCGGGGAGCTGTTTTTT.